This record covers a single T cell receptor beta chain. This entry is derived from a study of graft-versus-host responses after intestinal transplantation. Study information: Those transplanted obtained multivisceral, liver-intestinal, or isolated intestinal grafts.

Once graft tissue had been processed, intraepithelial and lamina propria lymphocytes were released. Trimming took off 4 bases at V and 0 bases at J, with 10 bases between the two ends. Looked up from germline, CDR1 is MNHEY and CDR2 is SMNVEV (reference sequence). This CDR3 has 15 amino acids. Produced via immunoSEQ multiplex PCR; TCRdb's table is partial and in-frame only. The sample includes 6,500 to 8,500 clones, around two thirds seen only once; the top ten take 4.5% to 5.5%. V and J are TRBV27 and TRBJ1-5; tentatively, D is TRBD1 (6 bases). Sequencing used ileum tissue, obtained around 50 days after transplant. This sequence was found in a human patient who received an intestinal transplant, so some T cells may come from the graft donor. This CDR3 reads CASSSGQNSNQPQHF. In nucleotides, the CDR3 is TGTGCCAGCAGTTCTGGACAGAATAGCAATCAGCCCCAGCATTTT.